The 23 T cell receptor beta chains listed next were all sequenced from one sample in a study of shared clonotypes between healthy human individuals. Naivety among CD8 cells was defined by CD45RO negativity and positive CCR7 selection, thereby excluding terminally differentiated effector memory CD45RA+ cells. TCRdb's table, derived via immunoSEQ multiplex PCR, lists solely in-frame clones and lacks some. The data show approximately 600,000 clones, with approximately 95% seen just once and approximately 0.11% held by the top ten. The sequenced sample consisted of naive CD8+ T cells sorted from blood. Receptors originate from a woman aged 25 to 45 in good health.

The chain employs TRBV6-6 and TRBJ2-5; 8 bases match TRBD1. Matching the DNA end better, TRBJ2-7 makes the J call doubtful. This CDR3 has 15 residues. Germline V gene sequence: CDR1 MNHNY, CDR2 SVGAGI (reference sequence). The CDR3 spells CASSSPDRAYYEQYF. CDR3 coding DNA: TGTGCCAGCAGTTCCCCGGACAGGGCATACTACGAGCAGTACTTC.

The chain has TRBV19 and TRBJ1-5, with a tentative D call TRBD1 (6 bases). The CDR3 covers 14 residues. Germline assignment: CDR1 LNHDA and CDR2 SQIVND (reference sequence). The germline V and J ends were trimmed by 6 bases and 5 bases, with 14 bases remaining between them. The chain's CDR3 is CASSIRDMHQPQHF. CDR3 nucleotide sequence: TGTGCCAGTAGCATCCGGGACATGCATCAGCCCCAGCATTTT.

The V and J genes are TRBV7-3 and TRBJ1-1; D gene ambiguous. CDR1 and CDR2 (germline): SGHTA, FQGTGA. This CDR3 region has 14 residues. Trimming pared 0 bases from V and 5 bases from J, leaving 10 bases between. In nucleotides, the CDR3 is TGTGCCAGCAGCTTAACTGGGGTGGGAACTGAAGCTTTCTTT. It is translated as CASSLTGVGTEAFF.

The count of this clone is one. The V and J genes are TRBV6-5 and TRBJ1-1; 7 nucleotides align to TRBD1. Germline V gives CDR1 MNHEY, CDR2 SVGAGI. This CDR3 has 14 residues. After removal of 7 bases from V and 2 bases from J, the junction contained 7 bases not matched to a gene. The CDR3 loop is CASIKTGLNTEAFF. DNA of the CDR3: TGTGCCAGCATTAAGACAGGGCTAAACACTGAAGCTTTCTTT.

The chain links TRBV6-1 to TRBJ2-5; 9 bases agree with TRBD1. The J call is doubtful: the DNA matches TRBJ2-7 better. The germline V gene encodes CDR1 MNHNS and CDR2 SASEGT. The CDR3 has 15 residues. The CDR3 protein is CASSEPPGQGYEQYF. As DNA, the CDR3 is TGTGCCAGCAGTGAACCTCCGGGACAGGGCTACGAGCAGTACTTC.

The chain employs TRBV2 and TRBJ2-7, with 8 bases aligning to TRBD2. The V gene's germline CDR1 is SNHLY and CDR2 FYNNEI. Trimming removed 9 bases from V and 2 bases from J; junction bases left unmatched: 15. The CDR3 extends over 16 amino acids. The CDR3 sequence: CARAAPTEAGAYEQYF. In DNA form, the CDR3 reads TGTGCCAGAGCAGCCCCGACCGAAGCGGGGGCCTACGAGCAGTACTTC.

The CDR3 here is CASSRETYEQYF. The DNA for the CDR3 is TGTGCCAGCAGCAGAGAAACCTACGAGCAGTACTTC. This sequence joins TRBV28 and TRBJ2-7; D is unclear. This CDR3 region has 12 residues. V lost 6 bases to trimming and J lost 2 bases, with 8 bases between them. The germline V gene has CDR1 MDHEN and CDR2 SYDVKM.

The chain couples TRBV2 to TRBJ2-7, with 7 positions matching TRBD1. This CDR3 has 16 amino acids. Per germline, CDR1 SNHLY and CDR2 FYNNEI. Trimming cost V 5 bases and J 3 bases; bases outside gene matches: 13. The CDR3 is CASSPVLRTGFYEQYF. CDR3 sequence (DNA): TGTGCCAGCAGTCCCGTTCTGAGGACAGGTTTCTACGAGCAGTACTTC.

The chain joins TRBV10-3 to TRBJ1-1; D uncertain. Trimming pared 10 bases from V and 0 bases from J, leaving 6 bases between. Germline V lookup: CDR1 ENHRY, CDR2 SYGVKD. The CDR3 extends over 11 amino acids. The CDR3 region is CATLMNTEAFF. The CDR3 DNA is TGTGCCACCTTAATGAACACTGAAGCTTTCTTT.

The gene calls are TRBV9 and TRBJ2-7; the D is unclear. Germline values: CDR1 SGDLS, CDR2 YYNGEE. CDR3 length equals 15 residues. V was cut by 1 base and J by 4 bases, with 15 bases left in between. The CDR3 loop is CASSVSYVAGYEQYF. CDR3 nucleotides: TGTGCCAGCAGCGTAAGCTACGTCGCCGGTTACGAGCAGTACTTC.

The V gene is TRBV19, the J gene TRBJ1-2; 12 positions match TRBD1. Trimming removed 0 bases from V and 6 bases from J; junction bases left unmatched: 5. The V gene's germline CDR1 is LNHDA and CDR2 SQIVND (reference sequence). The CDR3 runs 16 residues. CDR3 amino acids: CASSIDEGTGGDGYTF. DNA for the CDR3: TGTGCCAGTAGTATAGATGAGGGGACAGGGGGCGATGGCTACACCTTC.

In DNA form, the CDR3 reads TGTGCCACCAGCAGAGTAAGCGGGAGGCCCCACAATGAGCAGTTCTTC. As protein: CATSRVSGRPHNEQFF. J is TRBJ2-1 and V is TRBV15, with 9 bases aligning to TRBD2. V trimming: 1 base; J trimming: 5 bases; junction bases outside the gene matches: 6. The germline gives CDR1 LNHNV, CDR2 YYDKDF (reference sequence). The CDR3 spans 16 residues.

The rearrangement joins TRBV4-1 to TRBJ2-2; TRBD2 might be the D (5 bases). The V gene's germline CDR1 is MGHRA and CDR2 YSYEKL. The V and J ends lost 4 bases and 2 bases respectively, with 20 bases between them. The CDR3 is 18 amino acids. CDR3 coding DNA: TGCGCCAGCAGCCCTTGGTCTGGTGGGAGAGTTAACACCGGGGAGCTGTTTTTT. Protein product: CASSPWSGGRVNTGELFF.

The rearrangement links TRBV6-1 to TRBJ2-7, with TRBD1 identical over 9 bases. Trimming cost V 4 bases and J 1 base; bases outside gene matches: 8. CDR1 and CDR2 from the germline V gene are MNHNS and SASEGT. CDR3 length equals 16 residues. CDR3 sequence (DNA): TGTGCCAGCAGTGGCCTAACAGGGGGCAATTCCTACGAGCAGTACTTC. Its translation is CASSGLTGGNSYEQYF.

The chain employs TRBV15 and TRBJ1-3; unclear D gene. Trimming stripped 1 base from V and 6 bases from J, with 16 bases between. The CDR3 contains 16 residues. Germline assignment: CDR1 LNHNV and CDR2 YYDKDF (reference sequence). CDR3 DNA sequence: TGTGCCACCAGCAGAGCGAGAGGGCACAAGGAAAACACCATATATTTT. This codes for CATSRARGHKENTIYF.

The gene calls are TRBV27 and TRBJ2-5, with 8 positions matching TRBD1. The end of the DNA aligns better with TRBJ2-7, so the J call may be wrong. The CDR3 contains 15 residues. The germline CDR1 and CDR2 sequences are MNHEY and SMNVEV (reference sequence). The CDR3 region is CASSDGQGPYYEQYF. The CDR3 DNA is TGTGCCAGCAGTGATGGACAGGGACCCTACTACGAGCAGTACTTC.

This clone was seen only once. The chain couples TRBV28 to TRBJ2-6; D not resolved. This CDR3 region has 16 residues. The V end lost 2 bases, the J end lost 0 bases, and 8 bases lay between the germline ends. The germline V gene has CDR1 MDHEN and CDR2 SYDVKM. The CDR3 nucleotides read TGTGCCAGCAGTTTAACCCTGACCTCTGGGGCCAACGTCCTGACTTTC. Translation: CASSLTLTSGANVLTF.

The chain uses TRBV19 and TRBJ2-3; D uncertain. The CDR3 runs 13 residues. Germline V gene data show CDR1 as LNHDA and CDR2 as SQIVND (reference sequence). Trimming cost V 3 bases and J 5 bases, with 9 bases left between them. The CDR3 coding sequence is TGTGCCAGTAGTATCCAGTCGGAAGATACGCAGTATTTT. It encodes CASSIQSEDTQYF.

The chain uses TRBV28 and TRBJ2-1; 12 bases agree with TRBD2. Trimming removed 4 bases from V and 5 bases from J; junction bases left unmatched: 6. This CDR3 spans 16 amino acids. Germline V CDR1 and CDR2: MDHEN, SYDVKM. CDR3 region: CASSSRRTSGNNEQFF. The DNA for the CDR3 is TGTGCCAGCAGTTCGAGAAGGACTAGCGGGAACAATGAGCAGTTCTTC.

This chain connects TRBV7-2 to TRBJ1-5; unclear D gene. Trimming removed 5 bases at V and 5 bases at J, with 10 bases between. The CDR3 totals 13 residues. Germline loops: CDR1 SGHTA, CDR2 FQGNSA. CDR3: CASSLRTDQPQHF. DNA of the CDR3: TGTGCCAGCAGCCTCCGGACGGATCAGCCCCAGCATTTT.

The chain carries TRBV19 and TRBJ1-1, with D possibly TRBD1 on 5 matching bases. V lost 6 bases and J lost 4, with 15 bases in between. This CDR3 spans 14 amino acids. The germline V gene has CDR1 LNHDA and CDR2 SQIVND (reference sequence). The CDR3 nucleotides read TGTGCCAGTAGCCCCACCCCAGGGTTCACTGAAGCTTTCTTT. Protein product: CASSPTPGFTEAFF.

The chain links TRBV27 to TRBJ1-2, with D possibly matching TRBD1 (5 bases). V lost 2 bases, J lost 2 bases, and 9 bases lay in between. The CDR3 runs to 14 residues. Germline V gene lookup returns CDR1 MNHEY and CDR2 SMNVEV (reference sequence). The CDR3 spells CASSLRQRNYGYTF. CDR3 in DNA: TGTGCCAGCAGTTTAAGACAGCGAAACTATGGCTACACCTTC.

The DNA of the CDR3 is TGTGCCAGTAGCTTCAAGACGGACCGGGGAGAGCAGTACTTC. This codes for CASSFKTDRGEQYF. The chain carries TRBV19 and TRBJ2-7; tentatively, D is TRBD2 (5 bases). Trimming removed 6 bases from V and 7 bases from J, with 19 bases in between. This CDR3 contains 14 residues. The V gene's germline CDR1 is LNHDA and CDR2 SQIVND (reference sequence).